A single T cell receptor beta chain is shown here with its context. Clones were read by immunoSEQ multiplex PCR, and TCRdb kept only the in-frame ones, dropping some. The table lists around 78,000 clones, around 94% of them singletons. The entry originates in a study of control samples from healthy donors and cancer patients. Germline V CDR1 and CDR2: SQVTM, ANQGSEA. V lost 5 bases and J lost 3, with 10 bases in between. The CDR3 runs 12 residues. This chain joins TRBV29-1 and TRBJ1-1; the D gene is possibly TRBD1 (5 bases). Material for sequencing was blood. The receptor was derived from a woman aged 18-29 years in good health. The CDR3 sequence is CSVSGADTEAFF. CDR3 coding DNA: TGCAGCGTTAGTGGGGCGGACACTGAAGCTTTCTTT.